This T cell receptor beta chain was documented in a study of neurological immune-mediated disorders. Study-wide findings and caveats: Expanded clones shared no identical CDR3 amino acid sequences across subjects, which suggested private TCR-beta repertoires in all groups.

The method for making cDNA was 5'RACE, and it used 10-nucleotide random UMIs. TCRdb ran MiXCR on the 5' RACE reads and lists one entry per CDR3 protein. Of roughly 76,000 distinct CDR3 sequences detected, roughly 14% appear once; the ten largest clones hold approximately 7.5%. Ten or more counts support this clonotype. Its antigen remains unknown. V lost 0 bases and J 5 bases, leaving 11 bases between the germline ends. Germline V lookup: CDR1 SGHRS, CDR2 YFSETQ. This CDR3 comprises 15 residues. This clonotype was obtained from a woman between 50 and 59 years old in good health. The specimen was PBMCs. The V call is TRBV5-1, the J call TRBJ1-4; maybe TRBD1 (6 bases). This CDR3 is CASSLAQGKNEKLFF. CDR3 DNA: TGCGCCAGCAGCTTGGCCCAGGGGAAGAATGAAAAACTGTTTTTT.